The clone carrying this T cell receptor (beta chain) appeared a single time. The target antigen is unknown. This specimen comes from a study of cytomegalovirus exposure and HLA in healthy donors. Study-wide background: There were about 85 million unique TCRs (from HLA-typed donors) in an early data release. Study results and limitations: Rare TCR sequences predominated, though certain public TCRs were found in many donors. The classifier reportedly diagnosed cytomegalovirus status with high sensitivity and specificity.

The donors (healthy individuals) were bone marrow donors. PCR was performed using 60 Vbeta and 13 Jbeta primers. Sequencing used immunoSEQ multiplex PCR; TCRdb keeps in-frame clones, though not all of them. The table lists 95,000 to 150,000 clones, about 80% of them singletons. CDR3 length equals 8 residues. Deletions cut 11 bases from V and 11 bases from J, with 7 bases between. The rearrangement joins TRBV6-7 to TRBJ1-5; D gene uncertain. TRBV6-7 is reported as an ORF; its role is uncertain. This clonotype originated in a female donor in good health and CMV-seropositive. The sample consisted of PBMCs. CDR3 nucleotide sequence: TGTGCCGTCGTTGCCCAGCATTTT. It translates to CAVVAQHF.